The TCR beta chain under discussion was sequenced for a study of cytomegalovirus exposure and HLA in healthy donors. About the study: Clustering assigned 70% to 90% of the approximately 430 genotyped donors to the Caucasian-associated ancestry cluster.

This clone was recorded a few times. The antigen is unknown. General study points: The authors judged a highly shared variant cluster likely a sequencing artifact. Links to common viral pathogens appeared, in a later analysis, for several of the most significant clusters.

A multiplex PCR was run with 60 Vbeta primers and 13 Jbeta primers. Using immunoSEQ multiplex PCR, the repertoire was profiled, and TCRdb retains in-frame clones only, with some absent. The table shows 200,000 to 250,000 clones, with 75% to 90% occurring only once. With 0 bases clipped from V and 12 bases from J, the junction kept 5 bases outside the gene matches. The CDR3 totals 14 residues. Germline V CDR1 and CDR2: LGHNA, YSLEER. The V and J genes are TRBV4-3 and TRBJ1-4; TRBD1 matches 9 bases. Sequenced input: PBMCs. The TCR was taken from a woman between 18 and 29 years old in good health and CMV-seronegative. The CDR3 DNA reads TGCGCCAGCAGCCAAGAAGGGGGACAGGGACAACTGTTTTTT. Amino acid sequence: CASSQEGGQGQLFF.